These 31 T cell receptor beta chains were all obtained from the same sample, sequenced in a study of blood T cell repertoires in COVID-19. Generated by immunoSEQ multiplex PCR, the TCRdb table keeps only in-frame clones and is missing some. This sample has about 180,000 clones; around 80% occur once, and the top ten carry around a sixth. Sequences were obtained from PBMCs or T cells enriched from blood (not recorded which). All receptors derive from a woman between 45 and 65 years old who had recovered from COVID-19.

V gene TRBV11-2 combines with J gene TRBJ2-2; 10 bases are a match to TRBD2. This CDR3 contains 17 residues. The V and J ends lost 5 bases and 1 base, in that order; junction bases with no gene match: 7. Germline V lookup: CDR1 SGHAT, CDR2 FQNNGV. Here the CDR3 reads CASSPSGRVGNTGELFF. The CDR3, as DNA: TGTGCCAGCAGCCCCAGCGGGAGGGTGGGGAACACCGGGGAGCTGTTTTTT.

The count of this clone is one. The V gene is TRBV29-1, the J gene TRBJ2-1, with 9 bases matching TRBD2. V lost 3 bases, J lost 6 bases, and 6 bases stayed unmatched. The CDR3 consists of 14 residues. CDR1 is SQVTM and CDR2 is ANQGSEA in the germline V gene. The CDR3 nucleotides read TGCAGCGTTGATATAGCGGGAGCATCCAATGAGCAGTTCTTC. Protein product: CSVDIAGASNEQFF.

The V gene is TRBV30, the J gene TRBJ1-6, with a tentative D call TRBD1 (5 bases). This CDR3 has 13 amino acids. The V end was cut by 3 bases, the J end by 7 bases, with 10 bases between. Looked up from germline, CDR1 is GTSNPN and CDR2 is SVGIG (reference sequence). This CDR3 reads CAWRQGKNSPLHF. In nucleotides, the CDR3 is TGTGCCTGGAGGCAGGGTAAAAATTCACCCCTCCACTTT.

The chain has TRBV30 and TRBJ2-7, with D perhaps TRBD2 (6 bases). The CDR3 is 14 amino acids. Germline CDR1 GTSNPN, CDR2 SVGIG (reference sequence). Trimming stripped 0 bases from V and 1 base from J, with 10 bases between. The CDR3 DNA sequence: TGTGCCTGGAGTGTGGGACTTAAATCCTACGAGCAGTACTTC. As protein: CAWSVGLKSYEQYF.

The chain recombines TRBV7-2 with TRBJ2-3; 8 bases line up with TRBD1. Germline assignment: CDR1 SGHTA and CDR2 FQGNSA. CDR3 length equals 16 residues. Trimming removed 4 bases from V and 1 base from J; junction bases left unmatched: 7. The CDR3 nucleotides read TGTGCCAGCAGCTCGGACAGGGCCCATGGCACAGATACGCAGTATTTT. Protein sequence: CASSSDRAHGTDTQYF.

The rearrangement uses TRBV30 and TRBJ1-5; 8 nucleotides match TRBD1. This CDR3 region has 15 residues. The V gene end was trimmed by 8 bases and the J gene end by 4 bases; junction bases not matched to a gene: 13. The germline V gene has CDR1 GTSNPN and CDR2 SVGIG (reference sequence). CDR3 protein: CARTRDRLTNQPQHF. The CDR3 DNA reads as TGTGCCCGTACCCGGGACAGGTTAACTAATCAGCCCCAGCATTTT. Full variable domain (remainder filled in from reference TRBV30 and TRBJ1-5): SQTIHQWPATLVQPVGSPLSLECTVEGTSNPNLYWYRQAAGRGLQLLFYSVGIGQISSEVPQNLSASRPQDRQFILSSKKLLLSDSGFYLCARTRDRLTNQPQHFGDGTRLSIL.

This clone was observed once. V usage is TRBV7-3 and J usage is TRBJ2-1; 7 bases are shared with TRBD2. Germline assignment: CDR1 SGHTA and CDR2 FQGTGA. The CDR3 extends over 15 amino acids. After removal of 4 bases from V and 0 bases from J, the junction contained 3 bases not matched to a gene. The CDR3 DNA sequence: TGTGCCAGCAGCTGGGGAGGGAGCTCCTACAATGAGCAGTTCTTC. Protein sequence: CASSWGGSSYNEQFF.

The genes are TRBV5-1 and TRBJ2-4; TRBD1 matches 9 bases. The trim removed 3 bases at V and 8 bases at J, leaving 6 bases unmatched. Germline CDR1 reads SGHRS; CDR2 reads YFSETQ. The CDR3 extends over 14 amino acids. The CDR3 DNA reads TGCGCCAGCAGCTGGGGACAGGGAGGGGACATTCAGTACTTC. Amino acid sequence: CASSWGQGGDIQYF.

V is TRBV5-1 and J is TRBJ2-1, with 13 bases aligning to TRBD2. The CDR3 sequence is 17 residues long. The J segment lost 2 bases and the V segment lost 3 bases, leaving 5 bases of the junction unmatched. Germline V gives CDR1 SGHRS, CDR2 YFSETQ. The CDR3 DNA follows: TGCGCCAGCAGCTCCCGGACTAGCGGGGGCACCTACAATGAGCAGTTCTTC. It codes for CASSSRTSGGTYNEQFF.

This clone was found a few times. The chain uses TRBV5-1 and TRBJ2-7; D is unclear. V was cut by 2 bases and J by 3 bases, with 18 bases left in between. CDR1 and CDR2 (germline): SGHRS, YFSETQ. The CDR3 totals 16 residues. CDR3 protein: CASSLDVSSFGYEQYF. The CDR3 region has the DNA TGCGCCAGCAGCTTAGACGTTAGTAGCTTTGGCTACGAGCAGTACTTC. The full variable domain, its missing parts supplied by reference TRBV5-1 and TRBJ2-7, is KAGVTQTPRYLIKTRGQQVTLSCSPISGHRSVSWYQQTPGQGLQFLFEYFSETQRNKGNFPGRFSGRQFSNSRSEMNVSTLELGDSALYLCASSLDVSSFGYEQYFGPGTRLTVT.

The chain employs TRBV28 and TRBJ2-5; 10 bases are shared with TRBD2. The V gene's germline CDR1 is MDHEN and CDR2 SYDVKM. Trimming removed 6 bases from V and 5 bases from J; junction bases left unmatched: 12. The CDR3 covers 16 residues. CDR3 residues: CASSDQSGRAAETQYF. The CDR3 DNA is TGTGCCAGCAGCGACCAAAGCGGGAGGGCCGCGGAGACCCAGTACTTC.

The chain joins TRBV4-3 to TRBJ2-7, with 8 bases aligning to TRBD2. Trimming at V came to 0 bases and at J to 6 bases, leaving 10 bases not matched to a gene. Germline CDR1 and CDR2: LGHNA and YSLEER. This CDR3 contains 16 residues. This CDR3 is CASSQEWPGGPPEQYF. The CDR3 bases are TGCGCCAGCAGCCAAGAATGGCCGGGAGGGCCGCCCGAGCAGTACTTC.

This clone was seen only a few times. The chain recombines TRBV10-3 with TRBJ1-2; 8 bases map to TRBD1. The germline V gene has CDR1 ENHRY and CDR2 SYGVKD. This CDR3 comprises 12 residues. Germline trimming cut 6 bases from V and 3 bases from J; bases unmatched to any gene: 0. Written as DNA, the CDR3 is TGTGCCATCAGGGACAGGGACTATGGCTACACCTTC. Its translation is CAIRDRDYGYTF.

The genes are TRBV7-9 and TRBJ1-1, with D possibly being TRBD1 (5 bases). CDR1 SEHNR and CDR2 FQNEAQ come from the germline V gene (reference sequence). The V end lost 1 base, the J end lost 11 bases, and 11 bases lay between the germline ends. The CDR3 runs 12 residues. The DNA of the CDR3 is TGTGCCAGCAGCTTAGGCGCAGGGTTGGCTTTCTTT. This sequence encodes CASSLGAGLAFF.

The rearrangement joins TRBV10-3 to TRBJ2-2; TRBD2 agrees at 8 bases. The CDR3 covers 17 residues. V shed 5 bases and J 9 bases; nucleotides not matched to a gene: 17. CDR1 is ENHRY and CDR2 is SYGVKD in the germline V gene. CDR3 DNA sequence: TGTGCCATCAGTCTCAATCCAACTAGCGGAGGCTCATGGGAGCTGTTTTTT. It encodes CAISLNPTSGGSWELFF.

The chain carries TRBV29-1 and TRBJ2-1; the match to TRBD2 covers 7 bases. J was trimmed by 7 bases and V by 4 bases; bases with no gene match: 10. The CDR3 has 14 amino acids. The germline V gene has CDR1 SQVTM and CDR2 ANQGSEA. This CDR3 is CSVAWGKGGNEQFF. CDR3 in DNA: TGCAGCGTTGCATGGGGGAAGGGAGGGAATGAGCAGTTCTTC.

The chain links TRBV5-4 to TRBJ1-3; 10 positions match TRBD1. CDR1 is SGHNT, CDR2 YYREEE, per germline (reference sequence). This CDR3 has 17 residues. J gave up 0 bases and V 3 bases, and 6 bases lay outside the gene matches. CDR3 in DNA: TGTGCCAGCAGCTCACAGACAGGGGGCCACTCTGGAAACACCATATATTTT. Amino acid sequence: CASSSQTGGHSGNTIYF.

This clone was recorded once. This chain links TRBV28 with TRBJ1-5; perhaps TRBD1 as D (5 bases). The CDR3 runs to 17 residues. The V gene's germline CDR1 is MDHEN and CDR2 SYDVKM. Trimming took 1 base from V and 2 from J, leaving 15 bases between them. CDR3 sequence: CASSLYRGREGNQPQHF. DNA for the CDR3: TGTGCCAGCAGTTTATATAGAGGCAGGGAGGGCAATCAGCCCCAGCATTTT.

The gene calls are TRBV11-2 and TRBJ2-2, with a possible D match to TRBD2 (6 bases). CDR3 length: 12 amino acids. Germline V gene lookup returns CDR1 SGHAT and CDR2 FQNNGV. V was shortened by 5 bases and J by 6 bases, with 7 bases between the two germline ends. The CDR3 DNA sequence: TGTGCCAGCAGCACGGGGGCCGGGGAGCTGTTTTTT. As protein: CASSTGAGELFF.

This clone was seen only a few times. The chain combines TRBV19 with TRBJ1-6; 9 bases agree with TRBD1. This CDR3 comprises 15 residues. J was trimmed by 10 bases and V by 5 bases; bases with no gene match: 9. Germline values: CDR1 LNHDA, CDR2 SQIVND (reference sequence). The DNA of the CDR3 is TGTGCCAGTAGTGAATCCGGGACAGGGTCCTCACCCCTCCACTTT. Translating it yields CASSESGTGSSPLHF.

The rearrangement joins TRBV28 to TRBJ2-1, with D perhaps TRBD2 (6 bases). This CDR3 comprises 18 residues. The V gene's germline CDR1 is MDHEN and CDR2 SYDVKM. V dropped 5 bases and J dropped 2 bases, with 22 bases sitting between them. CDR3 residues: CASSPSALLAEPYNEQFF. CDR3 sequence (DNA): TGTGCCAGCAGTCCGTCGGCACTATTAGCGGAGCCCTACAATGAGCAGTTCTTC.

This chain uses TRBV19 with TRBJ1-5; TRBD1 matches at 7 bases. The CDR3 has 13 amino acids. The junction had 1 base not matched to a gene; V was cut back by 5 bases and J by 3 bases. The germline V gene encodes CDR1 LNHDA and CDR2 SQIVND (reference sequence). This CDR3 is CASSGTVNQPQHF. The CDR3, as DNA: TGTGCCAGTAGTGGGACAGTCAATCAGCCCCAGCATTTT.

J is TRBJ2-5 and V is TRBV5-5; D is unresolved. The V gene's germline CDR1 is SGHKS and CDR2 YYEKEE (reference sequence). V was shortened by 1 base and J by 3 bases, with 10 bases between the two germline ends. The CDR3 covers 14 residues. CDR3 loop: CASSLSSVEETQYF. The CDR3 nucleotides read TGTGCCAGCAGCTTGTCGTCGGTGGAAGAGACCCAGTACTTC.

The gene calls are TRBV4-1 and TRBJ2-7; D is unresolved. CDR1 and CDR2 (germline): MGHRA, YSYEKL. The germline V and J ends were trimmed by 1 base and 3 bases, with 7 bases remaining between them. This CDR3 is 13 amino acids long. The CDR3 DNA follows: TGCGCCAGCAGCCAAGCGAGGAACTACGAGCAGTACTTC. It encodes CASSQARNYEQYF.

The gene calls are TRBV28 and TRBJ2-3, with 7 positions matching TRBD2. Per germline, CDR1 MDHEN and CDR2 SYDVKM. This CDR3 comprises 13 residues. V lost 4 bases to trimming and J lost 5 bases; unmatched junction nucleotides: 3. The CDR3 spells CASSSGGLDTQYF. CDR3 in DNA: TGTGCCAGCAGTTCCGGGGGGTTAGATACGCAGTATTTT. Complete variable domain (other parts from reference TRBV28 and TRBJ2-3): DVKVTQSSRYLVKRTGEKVFLECVQDMDHENMFWYRQDPGLGLRLIYFSYDVKMKEKGDIPEGYSVSREKKERFSLILESASTNQTSMYLCASSSGGLDTQYFGPGTRLTVL.

The chain combines TRBV27 with TRBJ2-5; TRBD1 aligns across 12 bases. Germline CDR1 is MNHEY and CDR2 is SMNVEV (reference sequence). Trimming took 5 bases from V and 5 from J; bases not matched to a gene: 6. The CDR3 is 15 residues long. CDR3 coding DNA: TGTGCCAGCAGTGGGACAGGGGGCGCCCGGGAGACCCAGTACTTC. Translating gives CASSGTGGARETQYF.

The V and J genes are TRBV30 and TRBJ2-6; D remains ambiguous. The germline V and J ends were trimmed by 5 bases and 1 base, with 9 bases remaining between them. CDR1 and CDR2 from the germline V gene are GTSNPN and SVGIG (reference sequence). The CDR3 extends over 14 amino acids. CDR3 sequence reads: CAWLSRSGANVLTF. CDR3 nucleotide sequence: TGTGCCTGGCTCAGTCGATCTGGGGCCAACGTCCTGACTTTC. Combining the CDR3 with reference TRBV30 and TRBJ2-6 gives the whole variable domain SQTIHQWPATLVQPVGSPLSLECTVEGTSNPNLYWYRQAAGRGLQLLFYSVGIGQISSEVPQNLSASRPQDRQFILSSKKLLLSDSGFYLCAWLSRSGANVLTFGAGSRLTVL.

The chain recombines TRBV5-1 with TRBJ2-7; possibly TRBD2 for D (6 bases). Germline CDR1 and CDR2: SGHRS and YFSETQ. This CDR3 contains 15 residues. V lost 2 bases and J lost 5, with 17 bases in between. The CDR3 loop is CASSFISGETDEQYF. The CDR3 DNA sequence: TGCGCCAGCAGCTTTATTAGCGGCGAGACTGACGAGCAGTACTTC.

The rearrangement joins TRBV9 to TRBJ2-2; 8 bases are shared with TRBD2. The CDR3 spans 15 residues. Germline V gene lookup returns CDR1 SGDLS and CDR2 YYNGEE. Trimming cost V 3 bases and J 7 bases; bases outside gene matches: 8. This CDR3 is CASSGQRELGGELFF. As DNA, the CDR3 is TGTGCCAGCAGCGGGCAGCGGGAGTTGGGCGGGGAGCTGTTTTTT.

This sequence joins TRBV4-3 and TRBJ2-6; 7 bases match TRBD2. Germline CDR1 and CDR2: LGHNA and YSLEER. This CDR3 spans 16 amino acids. J was trimmed by 0 bases and V by 1 base; bases with no gene match: 0. CDR3 in DNA: TGCGCCAGCAGCCAAGGGGAGGGCTCTGGGGCCAACGTCCTGACTTTC. This translates into CASSQGEGSGANVLTF.

This chain links TRBV28 with TRBJ2-1; D ambiguous. The germline V and J ends were trimmed by 6 bases and 10 bases, with 10 bases remaining between them. Germline CDR1 and CDR2: MDHEN and SYDVKM. The CDR3 consists of 11 residues. The CDR3 protein is CASSPFLEQFF. The CDR3, as DNA: TGTGCCAGCAGCCCCTTTCTGGAGCAGTTCTTC.